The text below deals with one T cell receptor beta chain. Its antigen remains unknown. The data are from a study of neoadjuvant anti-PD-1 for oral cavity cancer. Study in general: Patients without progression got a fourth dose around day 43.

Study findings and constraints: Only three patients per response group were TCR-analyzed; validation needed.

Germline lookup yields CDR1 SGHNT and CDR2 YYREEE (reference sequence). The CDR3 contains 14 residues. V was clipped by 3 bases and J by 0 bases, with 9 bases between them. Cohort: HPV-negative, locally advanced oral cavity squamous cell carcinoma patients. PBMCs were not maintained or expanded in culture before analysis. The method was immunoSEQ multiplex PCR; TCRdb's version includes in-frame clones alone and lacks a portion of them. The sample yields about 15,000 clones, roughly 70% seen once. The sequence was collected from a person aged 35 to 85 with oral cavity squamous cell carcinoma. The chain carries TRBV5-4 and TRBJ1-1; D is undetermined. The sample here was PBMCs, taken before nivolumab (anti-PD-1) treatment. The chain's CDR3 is CASSSRGLNTEAFF. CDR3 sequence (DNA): TGTGCCAGCAGCTCCCGGGGTTTGAACACTGAAGCTTTCTTT. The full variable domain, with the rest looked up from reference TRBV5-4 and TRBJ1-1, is ETGVTQSPTHLIKTRGQQVTLRCSSQSGHNTVSWYQQALGQGPQFIFQYYREEENGRGNFPPRFSGLQFPNYSSELNVNALELDDSALYLCASSSRGLNTEAFFGQGTRLTVV.